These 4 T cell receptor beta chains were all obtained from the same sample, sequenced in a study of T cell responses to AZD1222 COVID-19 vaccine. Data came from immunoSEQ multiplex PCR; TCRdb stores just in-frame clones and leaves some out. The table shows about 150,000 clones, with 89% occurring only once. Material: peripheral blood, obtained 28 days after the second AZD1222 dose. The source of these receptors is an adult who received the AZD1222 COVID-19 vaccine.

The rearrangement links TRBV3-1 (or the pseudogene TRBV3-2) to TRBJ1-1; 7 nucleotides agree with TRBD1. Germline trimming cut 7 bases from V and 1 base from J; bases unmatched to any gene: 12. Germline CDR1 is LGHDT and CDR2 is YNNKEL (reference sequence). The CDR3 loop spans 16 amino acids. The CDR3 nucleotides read TGTGCCAGCACTCCACCGGGACAGCCGACGAACACTGAAGCTTTCTTT. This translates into CASTPPGQPTNTEAFF.

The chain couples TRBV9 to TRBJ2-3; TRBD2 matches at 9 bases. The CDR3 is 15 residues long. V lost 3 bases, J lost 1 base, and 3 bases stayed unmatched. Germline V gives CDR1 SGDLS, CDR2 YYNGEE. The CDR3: CASSAREGGTDTQYF. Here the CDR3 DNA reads TGTGCCAGCAGCGCGCGGGAGGGGGGCACAGATACGCAGTATTTT.

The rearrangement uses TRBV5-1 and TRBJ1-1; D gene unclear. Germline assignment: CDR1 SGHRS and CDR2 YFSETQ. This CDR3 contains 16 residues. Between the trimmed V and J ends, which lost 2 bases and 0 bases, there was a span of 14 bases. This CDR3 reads CASSFSVVSMNTEAFF. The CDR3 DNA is TGCGCCAGCAGCTTTTCGGTCGTGAGCATGAACACTGAAGCTTTCTTT.

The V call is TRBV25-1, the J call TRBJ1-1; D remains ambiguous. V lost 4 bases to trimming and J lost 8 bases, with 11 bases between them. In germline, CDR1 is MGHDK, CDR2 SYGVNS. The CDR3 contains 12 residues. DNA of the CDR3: TGTGCCAGCAGTGGAGACGGGGTAGAAGCTTTCTTT. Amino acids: CASSGDGVEAFF. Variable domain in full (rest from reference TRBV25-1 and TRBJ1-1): EADIYQTPRYLVIGTGKKITLECSQTMGHDKMYWYQQDPGMELHLIHYSYGVNSTEKGDLSSESTVSRIRTEHFPLTLESARPSHTSQYLCASSGDGVEAFFGQGTRLTVV.